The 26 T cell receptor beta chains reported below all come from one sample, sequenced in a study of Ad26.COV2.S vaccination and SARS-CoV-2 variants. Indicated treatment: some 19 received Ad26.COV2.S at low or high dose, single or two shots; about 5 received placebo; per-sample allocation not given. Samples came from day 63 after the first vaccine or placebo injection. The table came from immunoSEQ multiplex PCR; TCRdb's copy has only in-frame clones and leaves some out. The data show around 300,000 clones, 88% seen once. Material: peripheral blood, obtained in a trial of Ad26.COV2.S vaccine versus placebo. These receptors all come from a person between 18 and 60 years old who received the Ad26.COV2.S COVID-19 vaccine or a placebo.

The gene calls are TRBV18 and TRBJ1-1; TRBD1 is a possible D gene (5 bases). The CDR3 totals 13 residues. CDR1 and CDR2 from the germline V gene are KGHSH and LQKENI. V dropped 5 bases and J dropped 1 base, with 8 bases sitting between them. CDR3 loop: CASSGDGNTEAFF. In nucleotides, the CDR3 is TGTGCCAGCTCAGGGGACGGGAACACTGAAGCTTTCTTT.

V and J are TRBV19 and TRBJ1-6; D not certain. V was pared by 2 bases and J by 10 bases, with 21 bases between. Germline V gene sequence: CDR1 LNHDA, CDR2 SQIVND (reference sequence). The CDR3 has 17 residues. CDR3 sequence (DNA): TGTGCCAGTAGTATAACTGGGTTTACGAGTGCCGGGTCACCCCTCCACTTT. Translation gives CASSITGFTSAGSPLHF.

Here the CDR3 reads CASSLRGGGYGYTF. The CDR3 DNA reads as TGTGCCAGCAGTCTTCGTGGTGGCGGGTATGGCTACACCTTC. The rearrangement joins TRBV6-5 to TRBJ1-2, with D unresolved. V lost 5 bases and J 5 bases, leaving 15 bases between the germline ends. The CDR3 extends over 14 amino acids. CDR1 is MNHEY and CDR2 is SVGAGI in the germline V gene.

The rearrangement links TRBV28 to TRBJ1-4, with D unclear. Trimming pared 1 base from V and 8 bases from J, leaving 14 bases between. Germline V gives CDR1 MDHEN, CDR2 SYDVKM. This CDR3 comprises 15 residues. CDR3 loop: CASSLFGGGSEKLFF. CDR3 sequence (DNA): TGTGCCAGCAGTTTATTTGGCGGAGGTTCCGAAAAACTGTTTTTT.

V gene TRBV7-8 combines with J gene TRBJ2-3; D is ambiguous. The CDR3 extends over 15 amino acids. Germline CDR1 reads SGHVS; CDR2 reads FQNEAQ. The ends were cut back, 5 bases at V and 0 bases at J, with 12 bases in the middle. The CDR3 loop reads CASSPVQRSTDTQYF. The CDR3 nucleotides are TGTGCCAGCAGCCCGGTCCAGCGTAGCACAGATACGCAGTATTTT.

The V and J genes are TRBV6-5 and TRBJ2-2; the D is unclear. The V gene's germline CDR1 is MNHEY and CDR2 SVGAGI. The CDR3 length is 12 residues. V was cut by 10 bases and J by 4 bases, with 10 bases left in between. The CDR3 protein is CATRRSTGELFF. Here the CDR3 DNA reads TGTGCCACCCGGCGAAGCACCGGGGAGCTGTTTTTT.

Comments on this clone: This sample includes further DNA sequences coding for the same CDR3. The CDR3 DNA reads TGTGCCAGCAGTTACGTGGGGAACGAGCAGTACTTC. This gives the protein CASSYVGNEQYF. The chain uses TRBV6-2 or TRBV6-3 and TRBJ2-7; D is unclear. The CDR3 spans 12 residues. Per the germline V gene, CDR1 is MNHEY and CDR2 is SVGEGT. V was clipped by 2 bases and J by 5 bases, with 7 bases between them.

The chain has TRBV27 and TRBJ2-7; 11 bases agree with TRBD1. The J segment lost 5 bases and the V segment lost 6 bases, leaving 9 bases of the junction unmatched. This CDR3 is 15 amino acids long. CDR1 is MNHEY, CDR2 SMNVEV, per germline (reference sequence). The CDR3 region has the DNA TGTGCCAGCAGCGGACAGGGGGCTGGTCTCCACGAGCAGTACTTC. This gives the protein CASSGQGAGLHEQYF.

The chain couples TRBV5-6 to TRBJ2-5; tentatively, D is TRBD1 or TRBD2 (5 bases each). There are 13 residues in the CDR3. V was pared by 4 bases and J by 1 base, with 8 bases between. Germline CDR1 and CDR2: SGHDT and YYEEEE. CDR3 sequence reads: CASSRDLQETQYF. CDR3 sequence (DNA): TGTGCCAGCAGCCGGGACCTCCAAGAGACCCAGTACTTC.

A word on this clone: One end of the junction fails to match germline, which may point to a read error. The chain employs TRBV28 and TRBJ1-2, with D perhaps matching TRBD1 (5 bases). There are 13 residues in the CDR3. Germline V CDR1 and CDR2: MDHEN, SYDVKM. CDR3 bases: TGTGCCACCAGTGAAGGGGTTAACTATGGCTACACCTTC. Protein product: CATSEGVNYGYTF.

CDR3 in amino acids: CASRTSSRYEQYF. The CDR3 bases are TGTGCCAGCAGAACTAGTAGCCGGTACGAGCAGTACTTC. The V call is TRBV27, the J call TRBJ2-7; TRBD2 might be the D (5 bases). Germline V gene data show CDR1 as MNHEY and CDR2 as SMNVEV (reference sequence). The V gene lost 6 bases and the J gene lost 4 bases, with 13 bases spanning the gap. The CDR3 extends over 13 amino acids.

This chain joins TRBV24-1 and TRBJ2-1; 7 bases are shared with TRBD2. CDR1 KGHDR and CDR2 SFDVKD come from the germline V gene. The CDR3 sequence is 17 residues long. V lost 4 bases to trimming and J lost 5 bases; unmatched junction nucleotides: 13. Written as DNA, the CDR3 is TGTGCCACCAGTGAGGGCGGGAGAGGGCCTTCCCACAATGAGCAGTTCTTC. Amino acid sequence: CATSEGGRGPSHNEQFF.

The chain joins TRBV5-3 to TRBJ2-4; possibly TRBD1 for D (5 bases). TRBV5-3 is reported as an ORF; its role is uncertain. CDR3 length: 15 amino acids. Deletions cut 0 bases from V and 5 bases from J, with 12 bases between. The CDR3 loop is CARSLVRDFENIQYF. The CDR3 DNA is TGTGCCAGAAGCTTGGTCAGGGATTTTGAAAACATTCAGTACTTC.

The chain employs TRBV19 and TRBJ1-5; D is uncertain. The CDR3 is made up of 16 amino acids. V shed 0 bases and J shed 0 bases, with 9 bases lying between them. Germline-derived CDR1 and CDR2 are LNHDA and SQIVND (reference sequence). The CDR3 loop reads CASSIDRLRSNQPQHF. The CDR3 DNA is TGTGCCAGTAGTATAGATAGGCTACGTAGCAATCAGCCCCAGCATTTT.

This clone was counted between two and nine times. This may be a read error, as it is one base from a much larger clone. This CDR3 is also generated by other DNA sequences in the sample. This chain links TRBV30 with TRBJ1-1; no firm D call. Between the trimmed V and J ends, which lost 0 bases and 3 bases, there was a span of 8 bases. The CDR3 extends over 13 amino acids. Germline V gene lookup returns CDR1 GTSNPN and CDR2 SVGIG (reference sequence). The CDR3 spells CAWSVTGDTEAFF. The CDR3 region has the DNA TGTGCCTGGAGTGTAACTGGGGACACTGAAGCTTTCTTT.

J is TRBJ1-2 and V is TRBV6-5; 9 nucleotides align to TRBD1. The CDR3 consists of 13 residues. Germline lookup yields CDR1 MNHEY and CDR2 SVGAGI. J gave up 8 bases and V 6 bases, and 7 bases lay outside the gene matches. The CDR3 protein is CASSRTGANGYTF. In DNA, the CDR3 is TGTGCCAGCAGCCGGACAGGGGCGAACGGCTACACCTTC.

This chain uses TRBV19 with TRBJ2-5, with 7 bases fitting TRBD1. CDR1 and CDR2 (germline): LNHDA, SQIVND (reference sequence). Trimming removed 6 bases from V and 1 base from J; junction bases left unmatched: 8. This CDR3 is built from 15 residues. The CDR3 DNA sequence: TGTGCCAGTAGACCTAGGGACAGCTTCCAAGAGACCCAGTACTTC. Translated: CASRPRDSFQETQYF. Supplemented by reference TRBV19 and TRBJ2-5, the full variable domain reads DGGITQSPKYLFRKEGQNVTLSCEQNLNHDAMYWYRQDPGQGLRLIYYSQIVNDFQKGDIAEGYSVSREKKESFPLTVTSAQKNPTAFYLCASRPRDSFQETQYFGPGTRLLVL.

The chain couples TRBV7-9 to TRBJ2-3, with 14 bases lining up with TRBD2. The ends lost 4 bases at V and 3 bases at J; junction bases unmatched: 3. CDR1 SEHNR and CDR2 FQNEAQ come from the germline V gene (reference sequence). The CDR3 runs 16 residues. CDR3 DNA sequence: TGTGCCAGCAGCTCCTGGACTAGCGGGGGGACAGATACGCAGTATTTT. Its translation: CASSSWTSGGTDTQYF.

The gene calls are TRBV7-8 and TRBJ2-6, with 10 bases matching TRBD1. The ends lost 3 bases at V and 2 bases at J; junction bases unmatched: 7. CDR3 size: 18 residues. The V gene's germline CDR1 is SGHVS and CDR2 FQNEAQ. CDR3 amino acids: CASSFMTGGLTGANVLTF. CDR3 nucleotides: TGTGCCAGCAGCTTTATGACAGGGGGCCTGACTGGGGCCAACGTCCTGACTTTC.

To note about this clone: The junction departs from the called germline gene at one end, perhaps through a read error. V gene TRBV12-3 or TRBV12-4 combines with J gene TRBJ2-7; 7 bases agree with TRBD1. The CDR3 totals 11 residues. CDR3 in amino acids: CASSFMGTAAF. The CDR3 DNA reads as TGTGCCAGCAGTTTCATGGGGACAGCTGCCTTC.

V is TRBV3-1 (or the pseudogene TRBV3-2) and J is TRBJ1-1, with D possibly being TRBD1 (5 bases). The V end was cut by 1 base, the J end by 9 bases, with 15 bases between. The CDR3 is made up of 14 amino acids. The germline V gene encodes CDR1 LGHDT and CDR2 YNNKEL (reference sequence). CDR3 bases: TGTGCCAGCAGCCAAGTGGGGGGGAGGGCCCAAGCTTTCTTT. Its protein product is CASSQVGGRAQAFF.

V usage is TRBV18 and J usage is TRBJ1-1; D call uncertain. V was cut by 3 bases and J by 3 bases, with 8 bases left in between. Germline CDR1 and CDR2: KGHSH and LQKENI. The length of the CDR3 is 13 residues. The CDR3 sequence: CASSPERDTEAFF. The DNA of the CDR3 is TGTGCCAGCTCACCGGAGAGAGACACTGAAGCTTTCTTT. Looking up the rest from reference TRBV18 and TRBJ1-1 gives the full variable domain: NAGVMQNPRHLVRRRGQEARLRCSPMKGHSHVYWYRQLPEEGLKFMVYLQKENIIDESGMPKERFSAEFPKEGPSILRIQQVVRGDSAAYFCASSPERDTEAFFGQGTRLTVV.

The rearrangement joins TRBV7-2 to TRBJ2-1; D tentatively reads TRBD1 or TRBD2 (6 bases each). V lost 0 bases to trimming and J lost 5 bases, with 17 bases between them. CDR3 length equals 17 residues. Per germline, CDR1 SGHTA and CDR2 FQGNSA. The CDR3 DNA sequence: TGTGCCAGCAGCTTAGCCAGGGGCGGGAACCGAGACAATGAGCAGTTCTTC. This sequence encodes CASSLARGGNRDNEQFF.

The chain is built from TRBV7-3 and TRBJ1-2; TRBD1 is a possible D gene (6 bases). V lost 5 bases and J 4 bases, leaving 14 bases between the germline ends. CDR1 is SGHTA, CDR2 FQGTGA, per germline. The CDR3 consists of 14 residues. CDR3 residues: CASSSRDKGYGYTF. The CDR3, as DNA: TGTGCCAGCAGCAGCCGGGACAAGGGCTATGGCTACACCTTC.

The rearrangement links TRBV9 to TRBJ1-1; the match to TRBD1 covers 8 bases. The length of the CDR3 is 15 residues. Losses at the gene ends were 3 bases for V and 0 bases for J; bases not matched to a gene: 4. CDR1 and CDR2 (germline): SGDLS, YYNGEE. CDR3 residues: CASSAQGALNTEAFF. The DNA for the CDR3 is TGTGCCAGCAGCGCTCAGGGGGCGTTGAACACTGAAGCTTTCTTT.

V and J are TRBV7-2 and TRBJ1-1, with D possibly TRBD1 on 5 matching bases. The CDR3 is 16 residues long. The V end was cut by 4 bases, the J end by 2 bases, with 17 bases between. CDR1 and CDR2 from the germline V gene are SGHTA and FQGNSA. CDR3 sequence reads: CASSSISTVPNTEAFF. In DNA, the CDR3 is TGTGCCAGCAGCTCAATATCGACAGTGCCCAACACTGAAGCTTTCTTT.